The source of this TCR beta chain is a study of blood T cell repertoires in COVID-19. About the study: Acute-phase and convalescent COVID-19 samples originated in the United States, Italy and Spain. T cells, B-cell-depleted T cells, or PBMCs supplied cDNA or gDNA.

Per the original methods: It was from reference gene primer amplification that nucleated cell counts were estimated. Data came from immunoSEQ multiplex PCR; TCRdb stores just in-frame clones and leaves some out. V and J calls and clone size are those listed in that table; D and trimming were worked out from the DNA. The table includes some 270,000 clones, around 85% detected once. Living in 24 US areas, the participants were between about 18 and 90 years of age. Germline V lookup: CDR1 GTSNPN, CDR2 SVGIG (reference sequence). V gave up 0 bases and J gave up 0 bases; unmatched junction bases: 7. This CDR3 region has 18 residues. This clone was observed a single time.

V usage is TRBV30 and J usage is TRBJ2-6; 8 bases fit TRBD1. This receptor was taken from a woman aged 45 to 65 with acute COVID-19. Material: PBMCs or T cells enriched from blood (not recorded which). The CDR3 DNA reads as TGTGCCTGGAGTGTGGGGGGACAGGCGGACTCTGGGGCCAACGTCCTGACTTTC. As protein: CAWSVGGQADSGANVLTF.